The 21 T cell receptor beta chains in this list originate from one sample, sequenced in a study of T cells in Graves' hyperthyroidism and ophthalmopathy. RNA transcripts served as the template for amplifying TCR beta CDR3 regions. The HTBI primer set served for first-round RT-PCR of the TCR CDR3. MiXCR, applied by TCRdb to the multiplex PCR reads, yields one record per CDR3 protein. The sample holds hundreds of thousands of distinct CDR3 sequences; more than 11% are singletons and the top ten take 4.5% to 6%. Sample: blood. The receptors come from a woman under 40 with Graves' hyperthyroidism that later progressed to Graves' ophthalmopathy.

The chain carries TRBV3-1 and TRBJ2-2, with 15 bases that match TRBD2. The CDR3 loop spans 18 amino acids. Trimming took 3 bases from V and 0 from J; bases not matched to a gene: 2. The germline CDR1 and CDR2 sequences are LGHDT and YNNKEL (reference sequence). The CDR3 bases are TGTGCCAGCAGCCAGGGACTAGCGGGGGGCCCGAACACCGGGGAGCTGTTTTTT. Encoded protein: CASSQGLAGGPNTGELFF.

J is TRBJ2-2 and V is TRBV29-1; no reliable D call. Germline V gene data show CDR1 as SQVTM and CDR2 as ANQGSEA. The CDR3 has 12 residues. CDR3 sequence reads: CSAVGNTGELFF. In DNA form, the CDR3 reads TGCAGTGCCGTAGGAAACACCGGGGAGCTGTTTTTT.

This clonotype turned up a few times. This chain links TRBV20-1 with TRBJ2-3, with D perhaps assigned TRBD1 or TRBD2 (5 bases each). The V gene's germline CDR1 is DFQATT and CDR2 SNEGSKA (reference sequence). This CDR3 comprises 13 residues. Between the trimmed V and J ends, which lost 1 base and 2 bases, there was a span of 7 bases. The CDR3 loop reads CSARGGFTDTQYF. Here the CDR3 DNA reads TGCAGTGCTAGAGGGGGGTTCACAGATACGCAGTATTTT.

Only a few counts were recorded for this clonotype. The CDR3 DNA is TGCAGTAACAACATATTCTCTGAAGCTTTCTTT. Translated: CSNNIFSEAFF. This chain connects TRBV20-1 to TRBJ1-1; D call uncertain. Deletions cut 8 bases from V and 6 bases from J, with 13 bases between. The CDR3 consists of 11 residues. Germline loops: CDR1 DFQATT, CDR2 SNEGSKA (reference sequence).

The CDR3 DNA is TGTGCCAGCAGCCAGGGGGGGCCGGGGCCTTTCTACGAGCAGTACTTC. It translates to CASSQGGPGPFYEQYF. V is TRBV11-2 and J is TRBJ2-7; D may correspond to TRBD1 or TRBD2 (7 bases each). This CDR3 comprises 16 residues. Germline V gene sequence: CDR1 SGHAT, CDR2 FQNNGV. V was pared by 5 bases and J by 3 bases, with 20 bases between.

This clonotype was seen at least ten times. In DNA, the CDR3 is TGTGCCAGCAGCGCCGCAGCGGGAGTCGTAGATACGCAGTATTTT. Its protein product is CASSAAAGVVDTQYF. J is TRBJ2-3 and V is TRBV9, with TRBD2 matching 8 bases. Germline assignment: CDR1 SGDLS and CDR2 YYNGEE. The length of the CDR3 is 15 residues. Trimming at V came to 3 bases and at J to 5 bases, leaving 8 bases not matched to a gene. The whole variable domain, filled in from reference TRBV9 and TRBJ2-3, reads DSGVTQTPKHLITATGQRVTLRCSPRSGDLSVYWYQQSLDQGLQFLIQYYNGEERAKGNILERFSAQQFPDLHSELNLSSLELGDSALYFCASSAAAGVVDTQYFGPGTRLTVL.

This clonotype was seen only a few times. The chain joins TRBV3-1 to TRBJ2-1, with TRBD2 matching over 12 bases. Trimming took 0 bases from V and 7 from J; bases not matched to a gene: 10. The germline gives CDR1 LGHDT, CDR2 YNNKEL (reference sequence). The CDR3 is 18 residues long. In nucleotides, the CDR3 is TGTGCCAGCAGCCAAGATCATCCAGGACTAGCGGGAAGGAATGAGCAGTTCTTC. Protein: CASSQDHPGLAGRNEQFF.

This clonotype was counted between two and nine times. J is TRBJ2-6 and V is TRBV19, with D tentatively TRBD1 (6 bases). Trimming removed 7 bases at V and 3 bases at J, with 7 bases between. The CDR3 loop spans 13 amino acids. CDR1 and CDR2 from the germline V gene are LNHDA and SQIVND (reference sequence). Here the CDR3 reads CASTRGGANVLTF. Here the CDR3 DNA reads TGTGCCAGTACCAGGGGTGGGGCCAACGTCCTGACTTTC.

In regard to this clonotype: No conserved phenylalanine or tryptophan ends this CDR3, so it is likely a read error. The rearrangement links TRBV28 to TRBJ1-1; possibly TRBD1 for D (5 bases). V lost 6 bases and J lost 1, with 15 bases in between. The CDR3 spans 15 residues. Per germline, CDR1 MDHEN and CDR2 SYDVKM. CDR3 protein: CASSPPIGGNTEAFL. The CDR3 bases are TGTGCCAGCAGCCCCCCCATTGGGGGGAACACTGAAGCTTTCCTT.

The chain is built from TRBV15 and TRBJ1-3; no clear D. V was cut by 0 bases and J by 0 bases, with 9 bases left in between. Looked up from germline, CDR1 is LNHNV and CDR2 is YYDKDF (reference sequence). This CDR3 contains 16 residues. This CDR3 is CATSRDRPDSGNTIYF. DNA for the CDR3: TGTGCCACCAGCAGAGATCGGCCCGACTCTGGAAACACCATATATTTT.

This clonotype was found a few times. The V call is TRBV7-9, the J call TRBJ2-2; TRBD2 aligns across 7 bases. Germline V gene lookup returns CDR1 SEHNR and CDR2 FQNEAQ (reference sequence). Unmatched junction bases numbered 5, after V lost 5 bases and J lost 2 bases. The CDR3 has 15 amino acids. Written as DNA, the CDR3 is TGTGCCAGCAGCCTCCGGGACTATAACACCGGGGAGCTGTTTTTT. Protein: CASSLRDYNTGELFF.

The chain employs TRBV12-3 or TRBV12-4 and TRBJ2-7; D is possibly TRBD1 (6 bases). This CDR3 is 19 amino acids long. Trimming left V 4 bases short and J 3 bases short, with 28 bases between. The CDR3 loop is CASSSWKAPGQLKRYEQYF. For the CDR3, the DNA is TGTGCCAGCAGTTCTTGGAAGGCCCCTGGACAGCTTAAACGCTACGAGCAGTACTTC.

This clonotype showed up many times. V is TRBV9 and J is TRBJ2-2; 7 bases are shared with TRBD1. Trimming cost V 3 bases and J 3 bases; bases outside gene matches: 5. The germline V gene has CDR1 SGDLS and CDR2 YYNGEE. This CDR3 is built from 15 residues. CDR3 loop: CASSAGQADTGELFF. The CDR3 DNA sequence: TGTGCCAGCAGCGCAGGACAGGCCGACACCGGGGAGCTGTTTTTT.

This clonotype was picked up many times. The V gene is TRBV7-2, the J gene TRBJ2-7, with D possibly matching TRBD1 (6 bases). CDR3 length: 15 amino acids. The germline V gene has CDR1 SGHTA and CDR2 FQGNSA. V lost 3 bases and J lost 0, with 12 bases in between. The CDR3 DNA follows: TGTGCCAGCAGCTTTACCGGGACAAGCTCCTACGAGCAGTACTTC. Translated, it gives CASSFTGTSSYEQYF.

Concerning this clonotype itself: This may be a read error: a much more frequent sequence differs by one nucleotide. The gene calls are TRBV6-5 and TRBJ2-7; 10 nucleotides agree with TRBD1. Germline CDR1 is MNHEY and CDR2 is SVGAGI. The V and J ends lost 2 bases and 5 bases, in that order; junction bases with no gene match: 0. The CDR3 totals 13 residues. CDR3 sequence: CASSYGTGDEQYF. DNA of the CDR3: TGTGCCAGCAGTTACGGGACAGGGGACGAGCAGTACTTC.

This clonotype was recorded many times. The conserved phenylalanine or tryptophan normally closing the CDR3 is absent here, so this likely arose from a read error. The chain uses TRBV2 and TRBJ2-7; maybe TRBD2 (6 bases). Germline CDR1 is SNHLY and CDR2 is FYNNEI. Trimming took 5 bases from V and 2 from J, leaving 13 bases between them. The CDR3 runs 14 residues. Written as DNA, the CDR3 is TGTGCCAGCAGTAAGACCCCGGGGGCCTACGAGCAGTACCTC. Protein: CASSKTPGAYEQYL.

This clonotype was seen repeatedly, ten times or more. This sequence joins TRBV6-1 and TRBJ1-5, with no clear D. The CDR3 spans 16 residues. Germline V gene sequence: CDR1 MNHNS, CDR2 SASEGT. Trimming removed 3 bases at V and 1 base at J, with 13 bases between. CDR3: CASSERIGQSNQPQHF. CDR3 DNA: TGTGCCAGCAGTGAGAGGATAGGCCAGAGCAATCAGCCCCAGCATTTT.

As regards this clonotype: One base away lies a much larger clone, so this may be a sequencing read error. The genes are TRBV7-9 and TRBJ1-4; D call uncertain. CDR3 length: 12 amino acids. Germline V gene sequence: CDR1 SEHNR, CDR2 FQNEAQ (reference sequence). This chain's CDR3 is CASSSDVEKLLF. DNA of the CDR3: TGTGCCAGCAGCTCGGACGTTGAAAAACTGCTTTTT. The variable domain in full, completed from reference TRBV7-9 and TRBJ1-4, reads DTGVSQNPRHKITKRGQNVTFRCDPISEHNRLYWYRQTLGQGPEFLTYFQNEAQLEKSRLLSDRFSAERPKGSFSTLEIQRTEQGDSAMYLCASSSDVEKLLFGSGTQLSVL.

This clonotype has more than one count but fewer than ten. J is TRBJ1-3 and V is TRBV6-1; TRBD1 aligns across 7 bases. Germline V gene data show CDR1 as MNHNS and CDR2 as SASEGT. The CDR3 has 14 residues. V lost 5 bases to trimming and J lost 4 bases; unmatched junction nucleotides: 5. CDR3 DNA: TGTGCCAGCAGTTCGACAGGGAACGGAAACACCATATATTTT. It codes for CASSSTGNGNTIYF.

The gene calls are TRBV19 and TRBJ1-5; the D is unclear. CDR1 is LNHDA and CDR2 is SQIVND in the germline V gene (reference sequence). There are 13 residues in the CDR3. Trimming took off 8 bases at V and 1 base at J, with 9 bases between the two ends. CDR3 protein: CASPKESNQPQHF. The CDR3 DNA reads TGTGCCAGTCCGAAGGAGAGCAATCAGCCCCAGCATTTT.

The V and J genes are TRBV28 and TRBJ2-7; 7 bases align to TRBD1. CDR1 and CDR2 from the germline V gene are MDHEN and SYDVKM. There are 13 residues in the CDR3. The V gene end was trimmed by 5 bases and the J gene end by 7 bases; junction bases not matched to a gene: 8. The CDR3 loop is CASSRDRVGEQYF. Written as DNA, the CDR3 is TGTGCCAGCAGTCGTGACAGGGTGGGGGAGCAGTACTTC.